This T cell receptor beta chain was obtained from a study of CD8+ T cells in alopecia areata. This clone was detected a few times. Germline V CDR1 and CDR2: SGHTA, FQGNSA. The CDR3 consists of 15 residues. As the sequencing template, cDNA was produced by extracting RNA and reverse transcribing it. The method was immunoSEQ multiplex PCR; TCRdb's version includes in-frame clones alone and lacks a portion of them. Among approximately 150,000 clones listed, 50% to 65% were seen once. This clonotype was obtained from a human donor in good health. The chain links TRBV7-2 to TRBJ2-5; D gene uncertain. The tail of the sequence fits TRBJ2-7 better, so the J call may be wrong. Input material: CD4+ T cells sorted from blood. The CDR3 reads CASSLRWATDYEQYF. In DNA form, the CDR3 reads TGTGCCAGCAGCTTGAGGTGGGCTACTGATTACGAGCAGTACTTC.